The 5 T cell receptor beta chains presented below share a single source sample, sequenced in a study of T cells in Graves' hyperthyroidism and ophthalmopathy. Researchers amplified the TCR beta CDR3 regions from RNA transcripts. The study used the HTBI primer set for a first-round RT-PCR of the TCR CDR3. TCRdb re-analysed the multiplex PCR reads in MiXCR, keeping a single row per CDR3 protein. The sample carries about 270,000 distinct CDR3 sequences, roughly 22% recorded once. Sequencing was performed on blood. These receptors came from a man aged 30 to 45 with Graves' ophthalmopathy.

This clonotype was picked up a small number of times. The chain joins TRBV27 to TRBJ2-3, with D hard to call. Germline loops: CDR1 MNHEY, CDR2 SMNVEV (reference sequence). This CDR3 spans 13 amino acids. The V and J ends lost 2 bases and 8 bases respectively, with 11 bases between them. The CDR3 here is CASSLLPPGTQYF. CDR3 DNA sequence: TGTGCCAGCAGTTTACTCCCCCCAGGTACGCAGTATTTT.

The chain uses TRBV12-3 or TRBV12-4 and TRBJ2-2, with 7 bases identical to TRBD1. The CDR3 is 15 residues long. The V gene end was trimmed by 3 bases and the J gene end by 0 bases; junction bases not matched to a gene: 1. The DNA of the CDR3 is TGTGCCAGCAGTTTGGGACAGCCGAACACCGGGGAGCTGTTTTTT. Residues: CASSLGQPNTGELFF.

This clonotype was seen many times. The V gene is TRBV6-1, the J gene TRBJ2-7; D is tentatively TRBD1 or TRBD2 (6 bases each). There are 17 residues in the CDR3. V was cut by 6 bases and J by 1 base, with 22 bases left in between. Germline CDR1 and CDR2: MNHNS and SASEGT. CDR3 in amino acids: CASSRGVGRGSSYEQYF. The CDR3 DNA is TGTGCCAGCAGCCGCGGGGTCGGCAGGGGAAGTTCCTACGAGCAGTACTTC.

This clonotype was detected ten times or more. CDR3 in DNA: TGTGCCAGCAGCCAGGGGTATGGCTACACCTTC. It specifies CASSQGYGYTF. The chain uses TRBV14 and TRBJ1-2, with D unresolved. The CDR3 consists of 11 residues. Per the germline V gene, CDR1 is SGHDN and CDR2 is FVKESK. V lost 3 bases, J lost 5 bases, and 4 bases lay in between.

The chain has TRBV4-1 and TRBJ2-3; D perhaps matches TRBD2 (6 bases). The V gene's germline CDR1 is MGHRA and CDR2 YSYEKL. The V end was cut by 2 bases, the J end by 1 base, with 19 bases between. There are 18 residues in the CDR3. CDR3 residues: CASSQLGILASGTDTQYF. The CDR3 region has the DNA TGCGCCAGCAGCCAACTCGGCATATTGGCTAGCGGCACAGATACGCAGTATTTT.